This T cell receptor (beta chain) was captured by sequencing in a study of T cells expressing NK-cell markers. Study-wide background: Serological testing identified seven of the eight sequenced donors as HCMV-seropositive and one as seronegative. Study conclusions and caveats: Dominant NKG2C+ clonotypes accounted for roughly 1.0-8% of CD8+ T cells in about six donors. The same clonotypes also predominated in the CD3+CD56-NKG2C+ fraction of several donors.

TCRdb re-called the 5' RACE reads and shows each CDR3 protein once, DNA omitted. This sample carries about 460,000 distinct CDR3 sequences, with 1.4% to 1.5% going to the ten biggest clones. The CDR3 sequence is 17 residues long. Germline V gene lookup returns CDR1 MNHNY and CDR2 SVGAGI (reference sequence). To note about this clonotype: Its antigen is unidentified.

The receptor's source is a woman between 50 and 59 years old in good health. The sequenced sample consisted of blood T cells: a sorted CD56 or NKG2C T cell subset, CD4+ or CD8+ T cells, or bulk PBMC T cells (not recorded which). This chain uses TRBV6-6 with TRBJ2-1; TCRdb's D call, TRBD2, is unchecked because there is no DNA. The CDR3 is CASTILKGTSGRGEQFF.